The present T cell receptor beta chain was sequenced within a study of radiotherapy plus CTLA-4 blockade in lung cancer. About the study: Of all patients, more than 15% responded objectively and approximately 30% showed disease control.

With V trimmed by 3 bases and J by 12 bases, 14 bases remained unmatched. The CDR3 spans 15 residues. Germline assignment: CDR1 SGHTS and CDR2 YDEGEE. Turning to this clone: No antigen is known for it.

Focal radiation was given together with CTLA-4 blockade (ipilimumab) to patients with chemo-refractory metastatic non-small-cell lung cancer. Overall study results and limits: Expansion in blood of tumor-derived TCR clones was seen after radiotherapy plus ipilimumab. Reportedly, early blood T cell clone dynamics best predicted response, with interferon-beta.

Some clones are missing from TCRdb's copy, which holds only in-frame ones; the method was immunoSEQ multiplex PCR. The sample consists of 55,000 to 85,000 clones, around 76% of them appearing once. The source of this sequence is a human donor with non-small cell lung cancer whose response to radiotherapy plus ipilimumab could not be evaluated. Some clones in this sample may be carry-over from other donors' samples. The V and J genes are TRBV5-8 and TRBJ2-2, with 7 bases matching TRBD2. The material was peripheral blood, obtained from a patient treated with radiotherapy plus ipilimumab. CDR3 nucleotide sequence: TGTGCCAGCAGCTCCGGGACTACCCCTGCCGTGCAGCTGTTTTTT. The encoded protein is CASSSGTTPAVQLFF.